Listed below are T cell receptor beta chains from one sample, sequenced in a study of blood T cells in healthy people across ages. TCRdb processed the 5' RACE reads anew with MiXCR; each CDR3 protein has one entry. Among around 1,900,000 distinct CDR3 sequences, 35% to 50% were seen once, and the ten largest hold under 25%. The sequenced sample consisted of blood. These receptors originate from a human donor in good health. The CDR3 runs from the conserved cysteine through the conserved F or W. The order of the fields is J gene, V gene, clone size, D gene, CDR3 DNA, CDR3 protein. D genes are given only for firm matches. Rows give clone size only sometimes, using once, few, many, or a class for an expanded clone.

TRBJ2-5 TRBV20-1 . . TGCAGTGCTAGGAGGGCTGGCGGGCCCCACGGGCAGTACTTC CSARRAGGPHGQYF
TRBJ2-7 TRBV5-1 . . TGCGCCAGCAGCTCCCACAGATCCGGCTACGAGCAGTACTTC CASSSHRSGYEQYF
TRBJ1-2 TRBV4-3 few . TGCGCCAGCAGCCAAGAAATGGGAGGGATCTATGGCTACACCTTC CASSQEMGGIYGYTF
TRBJ2-3 TRBV9 . . TGTGCCAGCAGCTTACGGGGGACAAAAGGGGATACGCAGTATTTT CASSLRGTKGDTQYF
TRBJ2-3 TRBV12-3/TRBV12-4 . TRBD1 TGTGCCAGCAGTCTAACGGGACAGCAATACACAGATACGCAGTATTTT CASSLTGQQYTDTQYF
TRBJ2-1 TRBV10-3 few . TGTGCCACCAGTGCGTGGGATGAGCAGTTCTTC CATSAWDEQFF
TRBJ1-4 TRBV29-1 . TRBD1 TGCAGCGTTGGCAATACAGGGGGCGATGAAAAACTGTTTTTT CSVGNTGGDEKLFF
TRBJ1-2 TRBV4-3 . TRBD1 TGCGCCAGCAGCCAAGATAGCGGGACAGGGGATTTTGGCTACACCTTC CASSQDSGTGDFGYTF
TRBJ1-2 TRBV10-3 many . TGTGCCATCAGTGCCAGGGACTATGGCTACACCTTC CAISARDYGYTF
TRBJ2-7 TRBV7-9 . . TGTGCCAGCAGCCCAGCTGGTCCAACCTCCTACGAGCAGTACTTC CASSPAGPTSYEQYF
TRBJ2-3 TRBV28 few . TGTGCCAGCGATACTGAACAGGGTTTCGCGGATACGCAGTATTTT CASDTEQGFADTQYF
TRBJ1-1 TRBV7-9 . . TGTGCCAGCAGCTTAACAGGGTGGGGAGCTTTCTTT CASSLTGWGAFF
TRBJ2-4 TRBV13 . . TGTGCCAGCAGCCCCCTGGGCCAGGGCAAAAACATTCAGTACTTC CASSPLGQGKNIQYF
TRBJ2-7 TRBV5-1 few TRBD1 TGCGCCAGCAGCTTGGGGACAGGGAGGCGCGAGCAGTACTTC CASSLGTGRREQYF
TRBJ1-4 TRBV9 few . TGTGCCAGCAGCCTCGGACTGAATAATGAAAAACTGTTTTTT CASSLGLNNEKLFF
TRBJ1-2 TRBV29-1 many . TGCAGCGTCCCGCTCCCGGGAGACTATGGCTACACCTTC CSVPLPGDYGYTF
TRBJ2-3 TRBV28 . . TGTGCCAGCAGAGGGCCAGGGGCCCCCACAGATACGCAGTATTTT CASRGPGAPTDTQYF
TRBJ1-2 TRBV18 . TRBD1 TGTGCCAGCTCACCAACAGGGGAGAATAACTATGGCTACACCTTC CASSPTGENNYGYTF
TRBJ2-7 TRBV4-2 . TRBD2 TGTGCCAGCAGCCAAGGGAGCGGGGGCCCCTACGAGCAGTACTTC CASSQGSGGPYEQYF
TRBJ2-1 TRBV6-5 . TRBD1 TGTGCCAGCAGGAGACAGGGGCTCAACAATGAGCAGTTCTTC CASRRQGLNNEQFF
TRBJ1-2 TRBV7-9 . . TGTGCCAGCAGCTTATTGGCAGGAACAGGGGGCTACACCTTC CASSLLAGTGGYTF
TRBJ1-1 TRBV11-2 . . TGTGCCAGCAGCTTAGTTGGACAAAACTTTGAAGCTTTCTTT CASSLVGQNFEAFF
TRBJ2-5 TRBV2 few TRBD2 TGTGCCAGCAGTTGGACTAGCGGGGAGAGGAAGGAGACCCAGTACTTC CASSWTSGERKETQYF
TRBJ2-2 TRBV2 . . TGTGCCAGCCGGCAGGAGATGAACACCGGGGAGCTGTTTTTT CASRQEMNTGELFF
TRBJ2-2 TRBV6-2/TRBV6-3 . TRBD2 TGTGCCAGCAGTTCCCTAGCGGGGGGGCTTTCAGGGGAGCTGTTTTTT CASSSLAGGLSGELFF
TRBJ2-4 TRBV6-1 . TRBD1 TGTGCCAGCAGGCCGACCCCACCGGACAGGACGGGGTCCGACATTCAGTACTTC CASRPTPPDRTGSDIQYF
TRBJ1-1 TRBV4-2 . TRBD1 TGTGCCAGCAGCCCCTCGACAGGGGGCCCGAACACTGAAGCTTTCTTT CASSPSTGGPNTEAFF
TRBJ1-4 TRBV18 . . TGTGCCAGCTCACCGAGGACTCGAGGTGAAAAACTGTTTTTT CASSPRTRGEKLFF
TRBJ1-2 TRBV6-1 few . TGTGCCAGCAAAGTAGAAGAGGGGAACTATGGCTACACCTTC CASKVEEGNYGYTF
TRBJ1-1 TRBV20-1 . . TGCAGTTCAAAAGCGGGAGACACTGAAGCTTTCTTT CSSKAGDTEAFF
TRBJ2-2 TRBV19 few . TGTGCCAGTAGTTGGCTTGACGCTAACACCGGGGAGCTGTTTTTT CASSWLDANTGELFF
TRBJ2-3 TRBV6-2/TRBV6-3 . . TGTGCCACCCGGGGGACTCCCACGTTTCAAGATACGCAGTATTTT CATRGTPTFQDTQYF
TRBJ2-7 TRBV12-3/TRBV12-4 many . TGTGCCAGCAGTTTCCAGGGTCCCTACGAGCAGTACTTC CASSFQGPYEQYF
TRBJ2-7 TRBV6-2/TRBV6-3 few . TGTGCCAGCAATCCCGGGACAACATACGAGCAGTACTTC CASNPGTTYEQYF
TRBJ2-7 TRBV9 few TRBD1 TGTGCCAGCAGCGTAGGAGACAGGGTTGGGTATGAGCAGTACTTC CASSVGDRVGYEQYF
TRBJ2-1 TRBV29-1 . TRBD2 TGCAGCGTTGCGGGGACTAGCGACATCTACAATGAGCAGTTCTTC CSVAGTSDIYNEQFF
TRBJ2-3 TRBV9 . . TGTGCCAGCAGCGGAGGCCCGGGAACAGGAAAACCAGATACGCAGTATTTT CASSGGPGTGKPDTQYF
TRBJ1-2 TRBV7-2 few . TGTGCCAGCAGCTTAAACTTTCTGGGAACAGGTCATGGCTACACCTTC CASSLNFLGTGHGYTF
TRBJ1-4 TRBV28 . . TGTGCCAGCAGTTTATACAGGGACACTATCGAAAAACTGTTTTTT CASSLYRDTIEKLFF
TRBJ2-7 TRBV12-3/TRBV12-4 . . TGTGCCACCCGAATAGGGGGCGAGCAGTACTTC CATRIGGEQYF
TRBJ2-1 TRBV20-1 few . TGCAGTGCTAGAGGAGCCCGGGACGCGCCCGGCCATGAGCAGTTCTTC CSARGARDAPGHEQFF
TRBJ1-1 TRBV28 . . TGTGCCAGCAGTCCCAACCGTCGGACCCTGGACACTGAAGCTTTCTTT CASSPNRRTLDTEAFF
TRBJ2-1 TRBV7-8 many . TGTGCCAGCAGCTGGTTAAGCTCCTACAATGAGCAGTTCTTC CASSWLSSYNEQFF
TRBJ2-1 TRBV7-8 . . TGTGCCAGCAGCCTAACACCGGGACGGGGGAACACTGAAGCTTTCTTC CASSLTPGRGNTEAFF
TRBJ2-5 TRBV9 . . TGTGCCAGCAGCGCCTTAGGACAGCAAGAGACCCAGTACTTC CASSALGQQETQYF
TRBJ2-1 TRBV7-2 . TRBD1 TGTGCCAGCAGCGCAGGACAGGTTAATGAGCAGTTCTTC CASSAGQVNEQFF
TRBJ2-3 TRBV14 many TRBD1 TGTGCCAGCAGCCCCGGACAGGGAAGGGACACAGATACGCAGTATTTT CASSPGQGRDTDTQYF
TRBJ1-6 TRBV4-3 . TRBD1 TGCGCCAGCGGCCAAGGTTTTGGGTCCCTGGGACAGGGTAGTTCACCCCTCCACTTT CASGQGFGSLGQGSSPLHF
TRBJ2-2 TRBV5-6 few . TGTGCCAGCAGCTTGGCCGGATATCTGGGGGCCAGTGGGACCGGGGAGCTGTTTTTT CASSLAGYLGASGTGELFF
TRBJ1-5 TRBV6-2/TRBV6-3 . . TGTGCCAGCAGTGCCATGGGGTCTCAGCCCCAGCATTTT CASSAMGSQPQHF
TRBJ2-3 TRBV3-1 . . TGTGCCAGCAGCCCCCTTTACGGAGGGGAGGCAGATACGCAGTATTTT CASSPLYGGEADTQYF
TRBJ2-2 TRBV6-5 . TRBD2 TGTGCCAGTAGTTACAGCGGGGGGTTACCCGGGGAGCTGTTTTTT CASSYSGGLPGELFF
TRBJ2-7 TRBV7-9 . . TGTGCCAGCAGCTTAGGGGCCAAGTCCTACGAGCAGTACTTC CASSLGAKSYEQYF